Detailed here is one T cell receptor beta chain. Per germline, CDR1 LNHDA and CDR2 SQIVND (reference sequence). The CDR3 extends over 15 amino acids. V was shortened by 6 bases and J by 0 bases, with 9 bases between the two germline ends. This entry belongs to a study of blood T cell repertoires in COVID-19. Using immunoSEQ multiplex PCR, the repertoire was profiled, and TCRdb retains in-frame clones only, with some absent. The sample consists of under 150,000 clones, around 80% of them appearing once. The J gene is TRBJ1-6, the V gene TRBV19; TRBD1 is a possible D gene (5 bases). Sequencing was done on a sample of peripheral blood. This TCR came from a woman over 75 in a cohort sampled during active or convalescent COVID-19. Here the CDR3 DNA reads TGTGCCAGTAGGCAGGGAAGCTCCTATAATTCACCCCTCCACTTT. Residues: CASRQGSSYNSPLHF.